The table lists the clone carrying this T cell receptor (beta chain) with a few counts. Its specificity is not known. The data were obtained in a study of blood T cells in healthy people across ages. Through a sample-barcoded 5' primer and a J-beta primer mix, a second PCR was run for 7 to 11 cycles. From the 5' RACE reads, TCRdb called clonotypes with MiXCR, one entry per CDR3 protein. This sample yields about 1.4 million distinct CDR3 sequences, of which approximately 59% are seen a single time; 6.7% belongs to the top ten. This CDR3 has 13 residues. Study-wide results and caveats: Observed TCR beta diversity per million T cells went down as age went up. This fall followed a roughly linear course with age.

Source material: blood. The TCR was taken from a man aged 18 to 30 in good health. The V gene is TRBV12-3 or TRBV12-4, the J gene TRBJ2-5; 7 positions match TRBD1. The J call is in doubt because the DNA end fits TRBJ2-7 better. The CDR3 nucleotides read TGTGCCAGCAGTTCCTCACAGGGGTACGAGCAGTACTTC. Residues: CASSSSQGYEQYF.